This T cell receptor (beta chain) originates from a study of blood T cell repertoires in COVID-19. Study processing details: From reference gene primer amplification, estimates of nucleated cell counts were derived. The repertoire was sequenced with immunoSEQ multiplex PCR; TCRdb's copy has only in-frame clones and lacks some. The V and J calls and clone size come from that table; D and trimming were worked out from the DNA. In the table there are 70,000 or so clones, over 85% of which are singletons. The CDR3 consists of 11 residues. CDR1 is MNHEY and CDR2 is SVGEGT in the germline V gene. Unmatched junction bases numbered 7, after V lost 6 bases and J lost 12 bases.

The sequenced sample was peripheral blood. V and J are TRBV6-2 or TRBV6-3 and TRBJ2-5; 7 bases match TRBD2. The clonotype comes from a man in his fifties or sixties with acute or convalescent COVID-19. Here the CDR3 DNA reads TGTGCCAGCAGCAAAGGCAGCGGGGAGTACTTC. This gives the protein CASSKGSGEYF.